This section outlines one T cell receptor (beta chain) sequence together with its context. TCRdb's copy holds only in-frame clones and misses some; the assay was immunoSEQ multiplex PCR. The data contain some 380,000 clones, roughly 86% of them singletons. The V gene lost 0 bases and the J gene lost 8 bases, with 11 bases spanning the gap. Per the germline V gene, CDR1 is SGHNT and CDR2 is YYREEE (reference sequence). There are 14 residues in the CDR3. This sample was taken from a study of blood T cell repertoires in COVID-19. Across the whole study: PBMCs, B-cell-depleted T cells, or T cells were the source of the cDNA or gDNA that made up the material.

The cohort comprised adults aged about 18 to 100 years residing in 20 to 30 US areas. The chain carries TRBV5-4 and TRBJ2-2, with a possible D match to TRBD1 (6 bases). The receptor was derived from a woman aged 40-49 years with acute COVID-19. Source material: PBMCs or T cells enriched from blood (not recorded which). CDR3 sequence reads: CASSLARGLGELFF. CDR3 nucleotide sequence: TGTGCCAGCAGCTTGGCGAGGGGGTTAGGGGAGCTGTTTTTT. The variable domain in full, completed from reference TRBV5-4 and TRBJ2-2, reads ETGVTQSPTHLIKTRGQQVTLRCSSQSGHNTVSWYQQALGQGPQFIFQYYREEENGRGNFPPRFSGLQFPNYSSELNVNALELDDSALYLCASSLARGLGELFFGEGSRLTVL.